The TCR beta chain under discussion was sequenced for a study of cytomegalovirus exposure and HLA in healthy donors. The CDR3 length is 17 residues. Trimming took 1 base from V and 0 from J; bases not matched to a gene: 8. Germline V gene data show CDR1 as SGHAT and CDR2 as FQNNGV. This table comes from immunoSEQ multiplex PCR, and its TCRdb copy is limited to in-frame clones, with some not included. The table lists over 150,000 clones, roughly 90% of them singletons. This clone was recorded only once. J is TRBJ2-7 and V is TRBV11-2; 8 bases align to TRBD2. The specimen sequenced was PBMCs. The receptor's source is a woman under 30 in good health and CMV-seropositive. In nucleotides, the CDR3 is TGTGCCAGCAGCTTAGGCTGGGCTAGCGGGTTCTCCTACGAGCAGTACTTC. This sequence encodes CASSLGWASGFSYEQYF.